Here is one TCR beta chain with its context. What it recognizes is unknown. This sample is drawn from a study of shared clonotypes between healthy human individuals. General observations from the study: Larger estimated richness was generally seen in naive subsets than in memory subsets.

The method was immunoSEQ multiplex PCR; TCRdb's version includes in-frame clones alone and lacks a portion of them. The sample records around 95,000 clones, 67% being singletons. Caucasian adults residing in Nashville, Tennessee made up all the donors. Per the germline V gene, CDR1 is MNHNS and CDR2 is SASEGT. The CDR3 length is 17 residues. V dropped 1 base and J dropped 0 bases, with 13 bases sitting between them. Sequenced input: memory CD8+ T cells sorted from blood. Regarding subset: CD45RO+ cells pooled with CCR7-negative TemRA cells. This receptor was taken from a man aged 30 to 39 in good health. The V call is TRBV6-1, the J call TRBJ2-1, with a weak D call TRBD2 (5 bases). The DNA for the CDR3 is TGTGCCAGCAGTGAAGGAGGAGACTATAGCTCCTACAATGAGCAGTTCTTC. Translation: CASSEGGDYSSYNEQFF.